The rows below give T cell receptor beta chains drawn from one sample of a study of low-dose radiotherapy and immunotherapy resistance in tumors. TCRdb re-derived calls from the reads in MiXCR, one entry per CDR3 protein. The sample contains tens of thousands of distinct CDR3 sequences, roughly 10% of which appear only once. The input for sequencing was PBMCs, taken before treatment. These receptors all come from a female donor with ovarian cancer. Both conserved end residues are part of each CDR3. The D gene is left open where the match is weak. Rows may omit the clone size; those that give it use once, few, many or a size class.

size | J | D | V | CDR3 | DNA
many | TRBJ2-1 | . | TRBV27 | CASSWGPYNEQFF | TGTGCCAGCAGTTGGGGGCCATACAATGAGCAGTTCTTC
many | TRBJ2-3 | . | TRBV19 | CASSIRPRNTDTQYF | TGTGCCAGTAGTATTCGGCCCAGGAACACAGATACGCAGTATTTT
many | TRBJ2-2 | TRBD1 | TRBV19 | CATCDRERELFF | TGTGCCACCTGCGACAGGGAGCGGGAGCTGTTTTTT
many | TRBJ2-5 | . | TRBV20-1 | CSAVRDSTPKTQYF | TGCAGTGCTGTCCGGGACTCTACCCCAAAGACCCAGTACTTC
many | TRBJ1-1 | TRBD1 | TRBV5-1 | CASSTTGVGTEAFF | TGCGCCAGCAGCACGACAGGGGTGGGCACTGAAGCTTTCTTT
many | TRBJ2-3 | TRBD2 | TRBV27 | CASSYLIVSGGYTDTQYF | TGTGCCAGCAGTTACCTGATTGTGTCGGGGGGGTACACAGATACGCAGTATTTT
many | TRBJ1-2 | TRBD1 | TRBV20-1 | CSARDAPGQGDHGYTF | TGCAGTGCTAGAGATGCTCCCGGACAGGGAGACCATGGCTACACCTTC
many | TRBJ2-7 | TRBD1 | TRBV6-8 | CASSYAGQGYEQYF | TGTGCCAGCAGTTACGCCGGACAGGGTTACGAGCAGTACTTC
many | TRBJ2-2 | . | TRBV5-4 | CASSLSRYLNTGELFF | TGTGCCAGCAGCTTGTCTCGATACCTGAACACCGGGGAGCTGTTTTTT
few | TRBJ2-1 | . | TRBV9 | CASSVGSPSYNEQFF | TGTGCCAGCAGCGTAGGGAGCCCCTCTTACAATGAGCAGTTCTTC
many | TRBJ2-7 | TRBD2 | TRBV4-1 | CASNPSGNSYEQYF | TGCGCCAGCAACCCCAGCGGGAACTCCTACGAGCAGTACTTC
many | TRBJ1-3 | TRBD1 | TRBV7-7 | CASSPGGGNTIYF | TGTGCTAGCAGTCCAGGGGGCGGAAACACCATATATTTT
many | TRBJ2-7 | . | TRBV5-1 | CASSGALYEQYF | TGCGCCAGCAGCGGGGCTCTCTACGAGCAGTACTTC
many | TRBJ1-5 | TRBD1 | TRBV2 | CASKQGALQPQHF | TGTGCCAGCAAACAGGGGGCCTTGCAGCCCCAGCATTTT
many | TRBJ1-2 | TRBD1 | TRBV6-1 | CASSANRGTGYGYTF | TGTGCCAGCAGTGCGAACAGGGGGACTGGCTATGGCTACACCTTC
medium-sized | TRBJ2-2 | . | TRBV5-6 | CASSLHRQAGTTTGELFF | TGTGCCAGCAGCTTGCACAGACAGGCGGGGACTACGACCGGGGAGCTGTTTTTT
many | TRBJ2-1 | . | TRBV7-9 | CASSPGLNYNEQFF | TGTGCCAGCAGCCCGGGTCTAAATTACAATGAGCAGTTCTTC
many | TRBJ2-7 | . | TRBV5-4 | CASSRRGSYEQYF | TGTGCCAGCAGCCGCAGGGGATCCTACGAGCAGTACTTC
many | TRBJ1-1 | . | TRBV12-3/TRBV12-4 | CASSFKGGTEAFF | TGTGCCAGCAGTTTTAAGGGGGGGACTGAAGCTTTCTTT
many | TRBJ2-5 | TRBD2 | TRBV5-1 | CASSLSGTSGSETQYF | TGCGCCAGCAGCTTGTCCGGGACTAGCGGGAGTGAGACCCAGTACTTC
many | TRBJ2-2 | . | TRBV12-3/TRBV12-4 | CASTPETGELFF | TGTGCCAGCACCCCGGAGACCGGGGAGCTGTTTTTT
many | TRBJ2-3 | TRBD1 | TRBV5-1 | CASSYRGTGGTDTQYF | TGTGCCAGCAGCTATCGTGGGACAGGGGGCACAGATACGCAGTATTTT
many | TRBJ2-7 | . | TRBV18 | CASSPTIVSPYEQYF | TGTGCCAGCTCACCAACCATCGTCAGCCCCTACGAGCAGTACTTC
many | TRBJ2-1 | TRBD2 | TRBV6-4 | CASSDSSGSYNEQFF | TGTGCCAGCAGTGACTCTAGCGGGAGTTACAATGAGCAGTTCTTC
many | TRBJ1-5 | TRBD1 | TRBV4-2 | CASSQDRDRNLNQPQHF | TGTGCCAGCAGCCAAGACCGGGACAGAAATCTGAATCAGCCCCAGCATTTT
many | TRBJ1-4 | . | TRBV29-1 | CSVDTGFNEKLFF | TGCAGCGTGGACACAGGGTTTAATGAAAAACTGTTTTTT
many | TRBJ2-5 | . | TRBV24-1 | CATSDSGTDVKETQYF | TGTGCCACCAGTGATTCCGGGACGGACGTGAAAGAGACCCAGTACTTC
many | TRBJ2-5 | . | TRBV2 | CASSENPLVQETQYF | TGTGCCAGCAGTGAAAACCCCCTTGTCCAAGAGACCCAGTACTTC
. | TRBJ1-3 | . | TRBV3-1 | CASSQGVAGNTIYF | TGTGCCAGCAGCCAAGGGGTGGCTGGAAACACCATATATTTT
. | TRBJ1-5 | . | TRBV12-3/TRBV12-4 | CASSLIFSGDQPQHF | TGTGCCAGCAGTTTAATTTTTTCCGGGGACCAGCCCCAGCATTTT
many | TRBJ1-1 | TRBD1 | TRBV5-1 | CASSLVQGATKEAFF | TGCGCCAGCAGCTTGGTCCAGGGGGCTACGAAAGAAGCTTTCTTT
many | TRBJ1-1 | . | TRBV30 | CAVKGQNTEAFF | TGTGCCGTAAAGGGACAGAACACTGAAGCTTTCTTT
many | TRBJ2-3 | . | TRBV7-3 | CASSFDSTDTQYF | TGTGCCAGCAGCTTTGACTCAACAGATACGCAGTATTTT